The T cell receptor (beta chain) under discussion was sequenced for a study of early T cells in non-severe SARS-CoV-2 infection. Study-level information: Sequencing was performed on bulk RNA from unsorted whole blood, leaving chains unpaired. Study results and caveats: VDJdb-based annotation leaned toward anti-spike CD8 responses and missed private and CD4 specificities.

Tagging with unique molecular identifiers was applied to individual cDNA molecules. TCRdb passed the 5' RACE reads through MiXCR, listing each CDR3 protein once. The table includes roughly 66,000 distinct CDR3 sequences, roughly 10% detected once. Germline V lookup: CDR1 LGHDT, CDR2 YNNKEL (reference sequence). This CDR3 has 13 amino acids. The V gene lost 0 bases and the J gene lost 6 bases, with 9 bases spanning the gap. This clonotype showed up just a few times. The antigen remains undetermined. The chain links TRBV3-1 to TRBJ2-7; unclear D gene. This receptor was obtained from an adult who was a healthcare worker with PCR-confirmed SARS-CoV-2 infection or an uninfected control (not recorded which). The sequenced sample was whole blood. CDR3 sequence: CASSQDIWGEQYF. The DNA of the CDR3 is TGTGCCAGCAGCCAAGATATTTGGGGCGAGCAGTACTTC.